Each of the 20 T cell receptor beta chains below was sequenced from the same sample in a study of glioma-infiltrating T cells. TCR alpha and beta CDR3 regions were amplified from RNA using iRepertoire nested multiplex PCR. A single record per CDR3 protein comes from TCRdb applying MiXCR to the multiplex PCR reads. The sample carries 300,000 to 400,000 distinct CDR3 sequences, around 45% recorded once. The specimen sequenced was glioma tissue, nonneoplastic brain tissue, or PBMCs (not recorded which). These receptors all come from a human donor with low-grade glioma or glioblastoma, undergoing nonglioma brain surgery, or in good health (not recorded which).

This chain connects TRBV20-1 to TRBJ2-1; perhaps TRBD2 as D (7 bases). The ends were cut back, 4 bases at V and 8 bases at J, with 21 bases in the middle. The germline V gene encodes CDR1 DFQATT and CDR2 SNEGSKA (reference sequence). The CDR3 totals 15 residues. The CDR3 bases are TGCAGTGCTACAATTTCAGGGAGGGGGGGCGATGAGCAGTTCTTC. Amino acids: CSATISGRGGDEQFF.

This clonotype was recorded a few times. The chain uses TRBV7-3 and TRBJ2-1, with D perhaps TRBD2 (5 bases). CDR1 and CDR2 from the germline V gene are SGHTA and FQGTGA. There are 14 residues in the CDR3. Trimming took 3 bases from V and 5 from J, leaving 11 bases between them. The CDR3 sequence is CASSLRARDNEQFF. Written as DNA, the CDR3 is TGTGCCAGCAGCTTGAGGGCCCGCGACAATGAGCAGTTCTTC.

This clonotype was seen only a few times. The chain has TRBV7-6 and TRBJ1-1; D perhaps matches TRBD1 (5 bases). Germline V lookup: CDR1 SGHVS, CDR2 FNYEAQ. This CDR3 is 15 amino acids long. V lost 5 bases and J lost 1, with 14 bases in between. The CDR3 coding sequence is TGTGCCAGCAGCCTAAGGGGTTCGGCGAACACTGAAGCTTTCTTT. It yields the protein CASSLRGSANTEAFF.

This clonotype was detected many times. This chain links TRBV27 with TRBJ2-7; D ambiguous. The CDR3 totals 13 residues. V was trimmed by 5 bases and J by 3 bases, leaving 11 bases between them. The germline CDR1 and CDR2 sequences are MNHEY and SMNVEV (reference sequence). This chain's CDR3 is CASSISEFYEQYF. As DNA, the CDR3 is TGTGCCAGCAGTATAAGCGAATTCTACGAGCAGTACTTC.

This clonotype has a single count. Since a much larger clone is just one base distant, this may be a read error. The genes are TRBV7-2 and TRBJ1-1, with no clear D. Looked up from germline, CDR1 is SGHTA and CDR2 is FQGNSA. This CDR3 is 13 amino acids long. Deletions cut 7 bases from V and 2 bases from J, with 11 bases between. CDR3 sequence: CASTSRTNTEAFF. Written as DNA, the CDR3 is TGTGCCAGCACCTCCAGGACTAACACTGAAGCTTTCTTT.

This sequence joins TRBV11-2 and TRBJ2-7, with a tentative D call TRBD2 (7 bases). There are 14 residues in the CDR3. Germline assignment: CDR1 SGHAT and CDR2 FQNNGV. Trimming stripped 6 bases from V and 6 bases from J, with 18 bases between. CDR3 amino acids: CASSHLGGQGEQYF. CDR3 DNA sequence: TGTGCCAGCAGTCACTTGGGGGGGCAGGGCGAGCAGTACTTC.

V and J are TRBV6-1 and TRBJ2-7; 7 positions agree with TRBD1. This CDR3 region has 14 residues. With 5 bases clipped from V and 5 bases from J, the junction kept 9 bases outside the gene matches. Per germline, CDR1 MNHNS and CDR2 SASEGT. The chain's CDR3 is CASSLRTGRDEQYF. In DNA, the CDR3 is TGTGCCAGCAGTTTAAGGACAGGTAGAGACGAGCAGTACTTC.

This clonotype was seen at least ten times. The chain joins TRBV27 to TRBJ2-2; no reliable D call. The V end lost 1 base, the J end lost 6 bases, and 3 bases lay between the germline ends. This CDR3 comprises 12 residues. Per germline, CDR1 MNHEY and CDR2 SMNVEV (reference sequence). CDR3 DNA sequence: TGTGCCAGCAGTTTATTATCCGGGGAGCTGTTTTTT. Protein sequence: CASSLLSGELFF.

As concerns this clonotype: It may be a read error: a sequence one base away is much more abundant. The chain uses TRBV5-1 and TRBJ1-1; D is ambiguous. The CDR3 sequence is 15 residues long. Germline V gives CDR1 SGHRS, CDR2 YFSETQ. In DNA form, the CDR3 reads TGTGCCAGCAGTTCAAGCAGGTGGCATAACACTGAAGCTTTCTTT. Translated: CASSSSRWHNTEAFF.

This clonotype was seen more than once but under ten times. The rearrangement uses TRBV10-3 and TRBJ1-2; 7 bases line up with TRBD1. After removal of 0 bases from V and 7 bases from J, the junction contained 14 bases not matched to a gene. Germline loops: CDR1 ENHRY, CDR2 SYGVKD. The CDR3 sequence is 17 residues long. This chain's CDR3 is CAISESGLGGTSAGYTF. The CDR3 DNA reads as TGTGCCATCAGTGAGTCGGGGTTAGGGGGCACGAGCGCTGGCTACACCTTC.

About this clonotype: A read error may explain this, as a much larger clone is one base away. CDR3 residues: CASSFRTSGIGGLTDTQCF. The CDR3 nucleotides are TGTGCCAGCAGTTTCCGGACTAGCGGGATTGGTGGATTAACAGATACGCAGTGTTTT. The chain couples TRBV28 to TRBJ2-3, with TRBD2 identical over 12 bases. There are 19 residues in the CDR3. From germline, CDR1 is MDHEN and CDR2 SYDVKM.

In DNA form, the CDR3 reads TGTGCCAGCAGCGCGGGAGGGAATGGCTACACCTTC. It encodes CASSAGGNGYTF. The J gene is TRBJ1-2, the V gene TRBV5-4, with D hard to call. The CDR3 is 12 amino acids. The V and J ends lost 4 bases and 6 bases respectively, with 10 bases between them. From germline, CDR1 is SGHNT and CDR2 YYREEE (reference sequence). Full variable domain (missing parts from reference TRBV5-4 and TRBJ1-2): ETGVTQSPTHLIKTRGQQVTLRCSSQSGHNTVSWYQQALGQGPQFIFQYYREEENGRGNFPPRFSGLQFPNYSSELNVNALELDDSALYLCASSAGGNGYTFGSGTRLTVV.

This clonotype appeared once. The CDR3 reads CSARTRDRSTDTQYF. The CDR3 DNA reads TGCAGTGCTAGAACCCGGGACAGGTCCACAGATACGCAGTATTTT. V usage is TRBV20-1 and J usage is TRBJ2-3; 8 bases line up with TRBD1. The CDR3 runs 15 residues. The trim removed 2 bases at V and 2 bases at J, leaving 6 bases unmatched. CDR1 DFQATT and CDR2 SNEGSKA come from the germline V gene (reference sequence).

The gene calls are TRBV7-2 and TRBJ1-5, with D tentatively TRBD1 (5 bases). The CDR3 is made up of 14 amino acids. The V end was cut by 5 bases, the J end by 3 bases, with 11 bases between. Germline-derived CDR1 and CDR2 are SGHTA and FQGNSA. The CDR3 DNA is TGTGCCAGCAGCCCGAACAGGAACAATCAGCCCCAGCATTTT. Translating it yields CASSPNRNNQPQHF.

The CDR3 DNA follows: TGTGCCAGCAGTTCACGACTAGCGGGAATCAATGAGCAGTTCTTC. It encodes CASSSRLAGINEQFF. J is TRBJ2-1 and V is TRBV28; TRBD2 matches at 11 bases. From germline, CDR1 is MDHEN and CDR2 SYDVKM. V gave up 4 bases and J gave up 6 bases; unmatched junction bases: 5. The length of the CDR3 is 15 residues. Full variable domain (missing parts from reference TRBV28 and TRBJ2-1): DVKVTQSSRYLVKRTGEKVFLECVQDMDHENMFWYRQDPGLGLRLIYFSYDVKMKEKGDIPEGYSVSREKKERFSLILESASTNQTSMYLCASSSRLAGINEQFFGPGTRLTVL.

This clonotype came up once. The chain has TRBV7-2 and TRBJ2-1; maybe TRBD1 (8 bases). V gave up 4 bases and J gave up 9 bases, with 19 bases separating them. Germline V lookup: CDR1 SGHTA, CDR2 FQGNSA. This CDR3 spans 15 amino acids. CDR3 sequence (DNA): TGTGCCAGCAGCTCGATCGGACAGGGAGGGAGTGAGCAGTTCTTC. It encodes CASSSIGQGGSEQFF.

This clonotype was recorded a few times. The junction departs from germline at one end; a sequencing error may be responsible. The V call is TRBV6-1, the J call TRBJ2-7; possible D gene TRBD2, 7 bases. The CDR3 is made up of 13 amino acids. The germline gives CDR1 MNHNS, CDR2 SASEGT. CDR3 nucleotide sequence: TGTGCCTGCAGTTGGGGGGGCCTGTACGAGCAGTACTTC. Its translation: CACSWGGLYEQYF.

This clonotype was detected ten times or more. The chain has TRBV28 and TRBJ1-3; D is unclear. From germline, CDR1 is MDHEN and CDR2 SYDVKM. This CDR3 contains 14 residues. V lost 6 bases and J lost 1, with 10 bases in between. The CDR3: CASSPSGSGNTIYF. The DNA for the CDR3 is TGTGCCAGCAGCCCGTCGGGGTCTGGAAACACCATATATTTT.

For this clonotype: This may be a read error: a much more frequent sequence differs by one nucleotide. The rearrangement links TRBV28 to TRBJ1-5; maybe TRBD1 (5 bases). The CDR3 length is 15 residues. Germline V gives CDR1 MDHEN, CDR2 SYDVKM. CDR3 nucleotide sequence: TGTGCCAGCAGTTTTCTAGGGGTTAGCAGTCAGCCCCAGCATTTT. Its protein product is CASSFLGVSSQPQHF.

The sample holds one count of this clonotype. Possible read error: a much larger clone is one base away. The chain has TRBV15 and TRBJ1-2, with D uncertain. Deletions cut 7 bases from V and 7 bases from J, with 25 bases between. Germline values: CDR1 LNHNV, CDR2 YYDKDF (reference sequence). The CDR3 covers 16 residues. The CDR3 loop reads CATTLDPRTAYGGYTF. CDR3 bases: TGTGCCACCACTCTAGATCCTCGGACGGCCTACGGTGGCTACACCTTC.